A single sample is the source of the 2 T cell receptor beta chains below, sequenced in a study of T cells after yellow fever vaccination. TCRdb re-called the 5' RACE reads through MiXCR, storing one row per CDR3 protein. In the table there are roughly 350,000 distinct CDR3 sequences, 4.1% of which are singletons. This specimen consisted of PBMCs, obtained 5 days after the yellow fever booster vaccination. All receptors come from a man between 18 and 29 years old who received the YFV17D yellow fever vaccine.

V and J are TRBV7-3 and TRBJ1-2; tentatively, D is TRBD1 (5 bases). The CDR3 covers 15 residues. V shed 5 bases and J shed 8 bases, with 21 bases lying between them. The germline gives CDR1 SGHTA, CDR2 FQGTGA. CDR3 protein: CASSPGLIPYGGYTF. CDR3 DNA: TGTGCCAGCAGCCCGGGACTGATCCCCTATGGAGGCTACACCTTC.

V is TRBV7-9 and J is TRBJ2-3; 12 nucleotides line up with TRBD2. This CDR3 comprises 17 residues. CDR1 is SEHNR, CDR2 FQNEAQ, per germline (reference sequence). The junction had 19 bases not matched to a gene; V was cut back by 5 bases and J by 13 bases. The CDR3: CASSLHATSGGLNVEYF. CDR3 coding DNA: TGTGCCAGCAGCCTACACGCGACTAGCGGGGGACTAAATGTGGAGTATTTT.